What follows describes a single T cell receptor (beta chain). Method: immunoSEQ multiplex PCR; TCRdb's copy keeps in-frame clones and lacks some. The data hold 200,000 or so clones, with under 90% observed a single time. The CDR3 is 15 amino acids. V gave up 5 bases and J gave up 6 bases, with 14 bases separating them. Germline loops: CDR1 MDHEN, CDR2 SYDVKM. These data come from a study of blood T cell repertoires in COVID-19. Across the study: From the United States, Italy and Spain came samples of acute and convalescent COVID-19.

The sample consisted of peripheral blood. The chain links TRBV28 to TRBJ1-6, with D possibly TRBD1 on 6 matching bases. The TCR was taken from a man of 80 years or more with acute or convalescent COVID-19. The CDR3 bases are TGTGCCAGCAGTCCAACAGGGACCGGTAATTCACCCCTCCACTTT. Amino acid sequence: CASSPTGTGNSPLHF.